This T cell receptor (beta chain) is from a study of cytomegalovirus exposure and HLA in healthy donors. PCR amplification relied on 60 Vbeta primers (plus 13 Jbeta primers). TCRdb keeps only in-frame clones here, not all; method: immunoSEQ multiplex PCR. Here the sample spans 90,000 to 130,000 clones, roughly three quarters being singletons. Germline lookup yields CDR1 SGHTA and CDR2 FQGNSA. Trimming left V 1 base short and J 5 bases short, with 9 bases between. This CDR3 spans 14 amino acids. This clonotype originated in a man aged 25 to 45 in good health and CMV-seropositive. The chain is built from TRBV7-2 and TRBJ2-1; perhaps TRBD1 as D (6 bases). Sequenced: PBMCs. This CDR3 is CASSLGQDHNEQFF. The CDR3 DNA sequence: TGTGCCAGCAGCTTAGGACAGGATCACAATGAGCAGTTCTTC.